Here is one TCR beta chain with its context. The source of the sample is a study of spatial heterogeneity in lung cancer. CDR3 length equals 15 residues. CDR1 is DFQATT, CDR2 SNEGSKA, per germline (reference sequence). The V and J ends lost 4 bases and 3 bases, in that order; junction bases with no gene match: 9. Regarding time point: sample taken at primary tumor resection. Researchers sequenced whole RNA taken from tumor, nontumor lung or frozen PBMC without sorting. One entry per CDR3 protein results from TCRdb running MiXCR on the 5' RACE reads. Seen here are around 4,700 distinct CDR3 sequences, approximately 28% observed once, and the top ten hold roughly 40%.

The TCR sequence derives from a male donor with early-stage non-small cell lung cancer. The sequencing here drew on PBMCs, taken at surgery. This rearrangement joins TRBV20-1 to TRBJ2-1; the match to TRBD2 covers 7 bases. CDR3 sequence: CSATPGQRGYNEQFF. In DNA form, the CDR3 reads TGCAGTGCTACCCCGGGGCAGCGGGGCTACAATGAGCAGTTCTTC.